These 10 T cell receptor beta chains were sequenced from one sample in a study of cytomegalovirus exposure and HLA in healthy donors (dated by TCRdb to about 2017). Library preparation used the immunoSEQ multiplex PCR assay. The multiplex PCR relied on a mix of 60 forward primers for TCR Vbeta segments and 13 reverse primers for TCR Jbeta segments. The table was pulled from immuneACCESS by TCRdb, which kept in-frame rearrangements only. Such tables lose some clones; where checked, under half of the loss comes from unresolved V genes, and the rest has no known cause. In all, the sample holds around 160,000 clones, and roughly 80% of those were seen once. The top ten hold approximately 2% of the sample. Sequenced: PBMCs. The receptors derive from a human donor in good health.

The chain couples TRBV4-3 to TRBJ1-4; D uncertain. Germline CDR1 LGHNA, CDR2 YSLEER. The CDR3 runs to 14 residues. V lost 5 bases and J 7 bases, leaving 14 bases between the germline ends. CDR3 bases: TGCGCCAGCAGCGCGGGGAGTTTAGGTGAAAAACTGTTTTTT. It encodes CASSAGSLGEKLFF.

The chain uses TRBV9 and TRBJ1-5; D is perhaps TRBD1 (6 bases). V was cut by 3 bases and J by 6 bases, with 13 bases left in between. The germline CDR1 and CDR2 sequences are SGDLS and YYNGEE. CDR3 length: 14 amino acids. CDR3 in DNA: TGTGCCAGCAGCGAAAGGGGGGGATCTCAGCCCCAGCATTTT. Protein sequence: CASSERGGSQPQHF.

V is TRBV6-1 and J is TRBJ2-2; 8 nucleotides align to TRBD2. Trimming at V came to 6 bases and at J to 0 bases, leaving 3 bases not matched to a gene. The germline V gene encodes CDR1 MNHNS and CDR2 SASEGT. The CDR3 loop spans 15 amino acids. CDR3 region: CASRGAGANTGELFF. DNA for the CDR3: TGTGCCAGCAGGGGAGCGGGGGCGAACACCGGGGAGCTGTTTTTT.

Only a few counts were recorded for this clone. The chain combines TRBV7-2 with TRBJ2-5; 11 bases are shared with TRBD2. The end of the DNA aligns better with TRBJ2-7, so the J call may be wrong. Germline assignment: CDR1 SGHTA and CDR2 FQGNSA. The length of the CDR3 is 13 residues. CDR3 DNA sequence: TGTGCCAGCAGAACTAGCGGGGGTGCCGAGCAGTACTTC. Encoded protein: CASRTSGGAEQYF.

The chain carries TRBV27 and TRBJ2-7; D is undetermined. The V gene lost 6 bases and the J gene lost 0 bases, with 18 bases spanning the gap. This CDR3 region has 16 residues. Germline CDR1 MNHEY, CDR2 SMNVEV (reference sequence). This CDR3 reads CASSLFPRGSSYEQYF. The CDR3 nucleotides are TGTGCCAGCAGCCTATTCCCACGCGGTAGCTCCTACGAGCAGTACTTC.

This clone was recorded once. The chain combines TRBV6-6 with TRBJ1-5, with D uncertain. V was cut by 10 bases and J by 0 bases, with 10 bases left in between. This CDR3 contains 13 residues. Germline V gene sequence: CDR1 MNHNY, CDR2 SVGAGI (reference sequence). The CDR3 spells CATASVSNQPQHF. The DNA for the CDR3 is TGTGCCACCGCGTCGGTTAGCAATCAGCCCCAGCATTTT.

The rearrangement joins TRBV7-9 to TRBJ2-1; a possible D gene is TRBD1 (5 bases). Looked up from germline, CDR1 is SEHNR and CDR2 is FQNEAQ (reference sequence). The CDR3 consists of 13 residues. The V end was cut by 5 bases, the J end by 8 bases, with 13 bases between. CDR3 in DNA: TGTGCCAGCAGCAAATATTCACAGGATGAGCAGTTCTTC. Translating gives CASSKYSQDEQFF.

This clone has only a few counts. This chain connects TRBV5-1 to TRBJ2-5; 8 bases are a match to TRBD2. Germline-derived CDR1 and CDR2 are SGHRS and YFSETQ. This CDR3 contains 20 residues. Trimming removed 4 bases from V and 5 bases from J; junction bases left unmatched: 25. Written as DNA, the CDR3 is TGCGCCAGCAGCCCACCCCGCACTGGACTAGCTAATCCGTTGTCGGAGACCCAGTACTTC. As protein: CASSPPRTGLANPLSETQYF.

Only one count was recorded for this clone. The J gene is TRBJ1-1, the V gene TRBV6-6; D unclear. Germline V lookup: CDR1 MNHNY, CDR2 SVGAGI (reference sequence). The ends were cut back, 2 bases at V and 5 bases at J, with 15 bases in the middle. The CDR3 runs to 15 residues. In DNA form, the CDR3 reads TGTGCCAGCAGTTACGCAAGGATGGAAGCGACTGAAGCTTTCTTT. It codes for CASSYARMEATEAFF.

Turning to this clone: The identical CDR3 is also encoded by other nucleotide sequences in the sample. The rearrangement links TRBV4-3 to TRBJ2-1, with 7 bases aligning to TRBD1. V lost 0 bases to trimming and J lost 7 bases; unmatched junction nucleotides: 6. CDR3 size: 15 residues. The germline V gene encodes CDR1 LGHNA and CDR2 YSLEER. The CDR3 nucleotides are TGCGCCAGCAGCCAAGATCTTGCAGGGGGAAATGAGCAGTTCTTC. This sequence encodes CASSQDLAGGNEQFF.